The 8 T cell receptor beta chains reported below all come from one sample, sequenced in a study of CD8+ T cells in alopecia areata. cDNA reverse transcribed from extracted RNA served as the sequencing template. The table came from immunoSEQ multiplex PCR; TCRdb's copy has only in-frame clones and leaves some out. The table lists over 200,000 clones, under 70% of them singletons. Treatment described: oral pan-JAK inhibitor, 5-10 mg twice daily. Sequenced material: CD4+ T cells sorted from blood, taken at week 4, from a patient treated with tofacitinib. The receptors shown here come from a human donor with alopecia areata.

The V and J genes are TRBV5-1 and TRBJ2-7; a weak D match, TRBD1 (6 bases). Germline lookup yields CDR1 SGHRS and CDR2 YFSETQ. With 4 bases removed from V and 5 bases from J, the gap between germline ends came to 22 bases. This CDR3 contains 16 residues. The CDR3 DNA reads TGCGCCAGCAGCCCGGAGGTGAACAGGGTCGTCGACGAGCAGTACTTC. This translates into CASSPEVNRVVDEQYF.

J is TRBJ2-3 and V is TRBV7-2; maybe TRBD2 (6 bases). Trimming stripped 2 bases from V and 2 bases from J, with 14 bases between. CDR1 SGHTA and CDR2 FQGNSA come from the germline V gene. The CDR3 totals 16 residues. CDR3 coding DNA: TGTGCCAGCAGCTTAACCCCGGGACTGATCACAGATACGCAGTATTTT. This gives the protein CASSLTPGLITDTQYF.

V is TRBV9 and J is TRBJ1-3; 7 bases match TRBD1. This CDR3 contains 14 residues. V gave up 4 bases and J gave up 6 bases; unmatched junction bases: 7. Germline V gene lookup returns CDR1 SGDLS and CDR2 YYNGEE. The CDR3 sequence: CASSSTGTENTIYF. The CDR3 nucleotides are TGTGCCAGCAGCTCAACCGGGACAGAAAACACCATATATTTT.

The rearrangement uses TRBV5-1 and TRBJ1-1; 11 bases are shared with TRBD1. V shed 0 bases, J shed 7 bases, and the junction held 23 bases outside the gene matches. The CDR3 runs 21 residues. The germline V gene encodes CDR1 SGHRS and CDR2 YFSETQ. The CDR3 spells CASSLGFRHITGQGVGDEAFF. For the CDR3, the DNA is TGCGCCAGCAGCTTGGGATTCCGACATATTACGGGACAGGGGGTTGGAGATGAAGCTTTCTTT.

The chain joins TRBV30 to TRBJ1-2; D is ambiguous. The CDR3 runs to 11 residues. Germline V gene lookup returns CDR1 GTSNPN and CDR2 SVGIG (reference sequence). Trimming cost V 3 bases and J 3 bases, with 5 bases left between them. CDR3 coding DNA: TGTGCCTGGAGATTGTACTATGGCTACACCTTC. Its protein product is CAWRLYYGYTF.

In its sample, this clone was seen once. The V and J genes are TRBV2 and TRBJ2-2; D gene ambiguous. V was shortened by 8 bases and J by 7 bases, with 17 bases between the two germline ends. The CDR3 is 14 residues long. The germline V gene has CDR1 SNHLY and CDR2 FYNNEI. The CDR3 protein is CASGSSPGVGELFF. The CDR3 DNA sequence: TGTGCCAGCGGCAGTTCCCCTGGGGTCGGGGAGCTGTTTTTT.

The V call is TRBV7-2, the J call TRBJ1-6; no clear D gene. Germline-derived CDR1 and CDR2 are SGHTA and FQGNSA. The CDR3 runs to 15 residues. V was pared by 7 bases and J by 7 bases, with 17 bases between. The CDR3 region is CASTRSSHPNSPLHF. The CDR3 coding sequence is TGTGCCAGCACTCGATCGTCCCACCCGAATTCACCCCTCCACTTT.

CDR3 coding DNA: TGCGCCAGCAGCTTGGAGGGAGGGAAGGATACGCAGTATTTT. It yields the protein CASSLEGGKDTQYF. The J gene is TRBJ2-3, the V gene TRBV5-1; 7 nucleotides align to TRBD2. The CDR3 has 14 amino acids. V lost 0 bases to trimming and J lost 6 bases; unmatched junction nucleotides: 4. Germline V gene data show CDR1 as SGHRS and CDR2 as YFSETQ.